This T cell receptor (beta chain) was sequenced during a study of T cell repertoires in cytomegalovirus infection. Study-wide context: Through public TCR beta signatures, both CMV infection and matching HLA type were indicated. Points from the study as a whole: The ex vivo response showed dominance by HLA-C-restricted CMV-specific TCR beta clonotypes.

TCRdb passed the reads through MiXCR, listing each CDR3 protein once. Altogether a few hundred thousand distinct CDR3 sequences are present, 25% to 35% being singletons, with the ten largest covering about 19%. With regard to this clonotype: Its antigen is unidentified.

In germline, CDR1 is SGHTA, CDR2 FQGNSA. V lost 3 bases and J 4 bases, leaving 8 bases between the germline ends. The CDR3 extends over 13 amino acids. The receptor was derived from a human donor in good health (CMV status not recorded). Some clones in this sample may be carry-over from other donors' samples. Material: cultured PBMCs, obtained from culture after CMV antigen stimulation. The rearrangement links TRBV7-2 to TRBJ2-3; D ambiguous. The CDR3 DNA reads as TGTGCCAGCAGCTTCCAGCGCCCAGATACGCAGTATTTT. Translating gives CASSFQRPDTQYF.